These 6 T cell receptor beta chains originate from one sample sequenced in a study of blood T cell repertoires in COVID-19. The repertoire was sequenced with immunoSEQ multiplex PCR; TCRdb's copy has only in-frame clones and lacks some. The sample carries more than 90,000 clones, roughly four fifths recorded once. Specimen: peripheral blood. These receptor sequences come from a man in his 70s with acute or convalescent COVID-19.

This clone has a single count. The J gene is TRBJ1-1, the V gene TRBV6-6; no clear D gene. This CDR3 region has 15 residues. The germline CDR1 and CDR2 sequences are MNHNY and SVGAGI (reference sequence). V lost 6 bases, J lost 0 bases, and 14 bases lay in between. The CDR3 protein is CASSHPRGVNTEAFF. CDR3 sequence (DNA): TGTGCCAGCAGCCACCCGCGGGGAGTGAACACTGAAGCTTTCTTT.

The J gene is TRBJ2-7, the V gene TRBV19; maybe TRBD2 (6 bases). The CDR3 sequence is 16 residues long. Between the trimmed V and J ends, which lost 5 bases and 5 bases, there was a span of 22 bases. Germline CDR1 LNHDA, CDR2 SQIVND (reference sequence). The CDR3 loop is CASSSPPGLFMDEQYF. CDR3 nucleotides: TGTGCCAGTAGTTCCCCCCCGGGACTGTTCATGGACGAGCAGTACTTC.

The gene calls are TRBV25-1 and TRBJ1-5; tentative D call: TRBD1 (5 bases). Looked up from germline, CDR1 is MGHDK and CDR2 is SYGVNS. The CDR3 covers 14 residues. V gave up 5 bases and J gave up 0 bases, with 8 bases separating them. The CDR3 sequence is CASSPGYSNQPQHF. In DNA form, the CDR3 reads TGTGCCAGCAGTCCAGGGTATAGCAATCAGCCCCAGCATTTT. Filled out from reference TRBV25-1 and TRBJ1-5, the complete variable domain reads EADIYQTPRYLVIGTGKKITLECSQTMGHDKMYWYQQDPGMELHLIHYSYGVNSTEKGDLSSESTVSRIRTEHFPLTLESARPSHTSQYLCASSPGYSNQPQHFGDGTRLSIL.

V and J are TRBV9 and TRBJ2-7; tentatively, D is TRBD1 (5 bases). Germline V CDR1 and CDR2: SGDLS, YYNGEE. Trimming pared 1 base from V and 4 bases from J, leaving 15 bases between. This CDR3 is built from 15 residues. Here the CDR3 reads CASSVKSGLWYEQYF. Here the CDR3 DNA reads TGTGCCAGCAGCGTAAAATCAGGGCTTTGGTACGAGCAGTACTTC.

V gene TRBV5-5 combines with J gene TRBJ2-3; possibly TRBD1 for D (6 bases). Trimming removed 5 bases from V and 0 bases from J, with 16 bases in between. Germline V gives CDR1 SGHKS, CDR2 YYEKEE (reference sequence). This CDR3 spans 16 amino acids. CDR3 loop: CASRQGGTWSTDTQYF. The CDR3 coding sequence is TGTGCCAGCAGACAGGGTGGGACCTGGAGCACAGATACGCAGTATTTT.

This clone was recorded once. The chain carries TRBV4-2 and TRBJ1-5; D is unclear. The V and J ends lost 0 bases and 4 bases respectively, with 10 bases between them. This CDR3 region has 15 residues. Looked up from germline, CDR1 is LGHNA and CDR2 is YNFKEQ. CDR3 DNA: TGTGCCAGCAGCCAAGATGTGACGGGTAATCAGCCCCAGCATTTT. Protein: CASSQDVTGNQPQHF.